This T cell receptor (beta chain) was recorded in a study of blood T cell repertoires in COVID-19. Study-wide background: In each case, the material was cDNA or gDNA derived from T cells, B-cell-depleted T cells, or PBMCs.

This CDR3 comprises 15 residues. CDR1 is SGHDT, CDR2 YYEEEE, per germline. After removal of 2 bases from V and 1 base from J, the junction contained 3 bases not matched to a gene. Assay used: immunoSEQ multiplex PCR; TCRdb lists only in-frame clones, some missing. The top ten clones hold 5% to 8% of a sample with 200,000 to 300,000 clones, around four fifths of them seen once. This TCR was sampled from a woman aged 55-70 years with active or convalescent COVID-19. The specimen was peripheral blood. The chain carries TRBV5-6 and TRBJ1-2, with TRBD1 identical over 9 bases. The CDR3 loop is CASSFGTGHNYGYTF. DNA for the CDR3: TGTGCCAGCAGCTTTGGGACAGGGCATAACTATGGCTACACCTTC.